What follows are 3 T cell receptor beta chains derived from one specimen sequenced in a study of T-cell reconstitution after alpha-beta-depleted transplantation in children. For TCRbeta, the library was prepared with unique molecular identifiers. TCRdb ran MiXCR on the PCR reads and lists one entry per CDR3 protein. Counted here are some 240,000 distinct CDR3 sequences, 9.7% occurring once; the ten biggest clones make up about 5.4%. Here the sequenced sample was PBMCs from the stem cell graft donor, taken from the stem cell graft. Every receptor here comes from a human donor who donated a stem cell graft to a child with SCID.

This clonotype showed up just a few times. This chain joins TRBV7-2 and TRBJ2-6, with TRBD2 as a possible D gene (5 bases). Trimming took 2 bases from V and 0 from J, leaving 8 bases between them. The CDR3 is 16 residues long. The germline V gene has CDR1 SGHTA and CDR2 FQGNSA. CDR3: CASSLIAFSGANVLTF. As DNA, the CDR3 is TGTGCCAGCAGCTTAATAGCGTTCTCTGGGGCCAACGTCCTGACTTTC.

The genes are TRBV6-1 and TRBJ2-2, with TRBD2 matching 11 bases. V lost 7 bases, J lost 1 base, and 5 bases stayed unmatched. Germline CDR1 reads MNHNS; CDR2 reads SASEGT. This CDR3 spans 16 amino acids. Here the CDR3 reads CASKSSGGENTGELFF. The CDR3 DNA follows: TGTGCCAGCAAGAGTAGCGGGGGGGAGAACACCGGGGAGCTGTTTTTT.

This clonotype has at least ten counts. This chain uses TRBV5-1 with TRBJ1-2; TRBD1 matches 7 bases. Germline CDR1 is SGHRS and CDR2 is YFSETQ. The J segment lost 4 bases and the V segment lost 1 base, leaving 16 bases of the junction unmatched. This CDR3 region has 18 residues. The chain's CDR3 is CASSLQGTPGPGGYGYTF. The CDR3 DNA reads TGCGCCAGCAGCTTGCAAGGAACTCCGGGCCCAGGGGGCTATGGCTACACCTTC.